This T cell receptor (beta chain) was documented in a study of blood T cell repertoires in COVID-19. Libraries were prepared by immunoSEQ multiplex PCR; TCRdb keeps only in-frame clonotypes and omits some of them. The sample has 150,000 or so clones, around 84% seen once; the top ten hold approximately 1.8%. Germline V gene data show CDR1 as LGHDT and CDR2 as YNNKEL (reference sequence). The ends lost 1 base at V and 3 bases at J; junction bases unmatched: 3. The CDR3 contains 15 residues. The sequence derives from a man aged 80 or over with acute or convalescent COVID-19. Sequencing was carried out using peripheral blood. The chain recombines TRBV3-1 (or the pseudogene TRBV3-2) with TRBJ2-1; 7 bases fit TRBD2. The DNA for the CDR3 is TGTGCCAGCAGCCAAGGGGGCGGGGGCTACAATGAGCAGTTCTTC. Its protein is CASSQGGGGYNEQFF.